The TCR beta chain described here comes from a study of metastatic and nonmetastatic thyroid tumors. Study in general: Where malignant and benign thyroid patients were concerned, repertoires were compared across blood and tumor or nodule tissue. Regarding the study as a whole: Malignant tumors reportedly showed significantly higher TCR beta diversity than benign nodules in both blood and tumor.

This clone has more than one count but fewer than ten. Its matching antigen is unknown. Compared with germline, one end of the junction differs, possibly owing to a read error. The germline V gene encodes CDR1 DFQATT and CDR2 SNEGSKA (reference sequence). The CDR3 is made up of 15 amino acids. TCRdb re-called the PCR reads through MiXCR. The data hold approximately 25,000 clones, with roughly 24% observed a single time. Thyroid surgery was preceded by no treatment in any patient. What was sequenced was blood. The genes are TRBV20-1 and TRBJ2-7, with 10 bases identical to TRBD2. The TCR comes from a male donor with papillary thyroid cancer or a benign thyroid nodule (not recorded which). Some clones in this sample may be carry-over from other donors' samples. The CDR3 DNA reads TGCAGTGGTAGCCCTAGCGGGGGATTGGCCTACGAGCAGAACTTC. Its translation: CSGSPSGGLAYEQNF.